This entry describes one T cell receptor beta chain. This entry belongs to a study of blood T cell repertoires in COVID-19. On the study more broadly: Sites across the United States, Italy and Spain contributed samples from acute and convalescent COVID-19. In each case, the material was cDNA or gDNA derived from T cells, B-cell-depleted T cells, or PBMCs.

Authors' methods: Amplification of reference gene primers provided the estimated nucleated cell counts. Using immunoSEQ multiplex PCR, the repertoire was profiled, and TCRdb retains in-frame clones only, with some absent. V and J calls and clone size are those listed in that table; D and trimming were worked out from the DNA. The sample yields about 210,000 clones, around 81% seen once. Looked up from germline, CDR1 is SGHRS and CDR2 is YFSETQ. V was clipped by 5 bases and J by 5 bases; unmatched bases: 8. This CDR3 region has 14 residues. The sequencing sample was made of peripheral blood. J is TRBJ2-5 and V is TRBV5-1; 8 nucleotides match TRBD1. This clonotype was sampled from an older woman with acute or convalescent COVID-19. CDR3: CASSSGGGDETQYF. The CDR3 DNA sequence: TGCGCCAGCAGTTCAGGGGGCGGGGATGAGACCCAGTACTTC.